These T cell receptor beta chains were read from a single sample in a study of T cell responses to AZD1222 COVID-19 vaccine. Sequencing used immunoSEQ multiplex PCR; TCRdb keeps in-frame clones, though not all of them. The sample contains approximately 170,000 clones, around 94% of which appear only once. Sequenced here: peripheral blood, sampled 28 days after the second AZD1222 dose. The receptor source for this set is an adult who received the AZD1222 COVID-19 vaccine. Both conserved end residues are part of each CDR3. A D gene is named only where the DNA matches it firmly. Only some rows state a clone size, as once, few, many or a class for expanded clones.

j_call v_call d_call clone_size cdr3_aa cdr3_nt
TRBJ2-3 TRBV4-2 NA NA CASSQDWRPSTDTQYF TGTGCCAGCAGCCAAGATTGGCGCCCTAGCACAGATACGCAGTATTTT
TRBJ1-1 TRBV7-8 NA NA CASSFTTGVNTEAFF TGTGCCAGCAGCTTCACCACAGGCGTGAACACTGAAGCTTTCTTT
TRBJ1-5 TRBV18 NA NA CASSRSIGEQPQHF TGTGCCAGCTCACGTAGTATAGGAGAACAGCCCCAGCATTTT
TRBJ1-2 TRBV12-3/TRBV12-4 TRBD1 once CASSKGQSNGYTF TGTGCCAGCAGTAAGGGACAGAGTAATGGCTACACCTTC
TRBJ2-1 TRBV6-1 NA once CASSDLTYNEQFF TGTGCCAGCAGTGACCTTACCTACAATGAGCAGTTCTTC
TRBJ1-2 TRBV5-1 NA NA CASSLAPGDYGYTF TGCGCCAGCAGCTTGGCCCCGGGGGACTATGGCTACACCTTC
TRBJ2-7 TRBV4-1 NA NA CASSQVDSYEQYF TGCGCCAGCAGCCAAGTGGATTCCTACGAGCAGTACTTC
TRBJ1-4 TRBV28 NA NA CASSSTQGEKLFF TGTGCCAGCAGTTCGACACAGGGAGAAAAACTGTTTTTT
TRBJ2-7 TRBV7-9 TRBD2 NA CASSFSSGIEQYF TGTGCCAGCAGCTTCTCTAGCGGGATCGAGCAGTACTTC
TRBJ1-5 TRBV28 NA NA CASRAGSRPQHF TGTGCCAGCAGGGCTGGGTCCAGGCCCCAGCATTTT
TRBJ2-2 TRBV9 NA NA CASSSNTGELFF TGTGCCAGCTCCTCGAACACCGGGGAGCTGTTTTTT
TRBJ2-1 TRBV5-1 NA NA CATAAESSYNEQFF TGCGCCACCGCCGCCGAGAGCTCCTACAATGAGCAGTTCTTC
TRBJ2-4 TRBV5-6 NA NA CASSLDRFLAKNIQYF TGTGCCAGCAGCTTGGACAGGTTCCTAGCCAAAAACATTCAGTACTTC
TRBJ1-5 TRBV2 TRBD1 NA CASSRQGILTSKQPQHF TGTGCCAGCAGTAGACAGGGTATATTAACGAGCAAGCAGCCCCAGCATTTT
TRBJ1-2 TRBV2 NA few CASFGLKGRANYGYTF TGTGCCAGCTTTGGTTTGAAGGGGAGAGCTAACTATGGCTACACCTTC
TRBJ1-1 TRBV6-5 NA NA CASSYGIGTSEAFF TGTGCCAGCAGTTATGGTATCGGAACGTCGGAAGCTTTCTTT
TRBJ2-7 TRBV18 NA once CASSPRVHEQYF TGTGCCAGCTCACCACGGGTCCACGAGCAGTACTTC
TRBJ2-1 TRBV11-2 NA NA CASSKRRTGEAYNEQFF TGTGCCAGCAGCAAACGGAGGACGGGAGAGGCCTACAATGAGCAGTTCTTC
TRBJ1-1 TRBV5-4 NA NA CASSLTRNTEAFF TGTGCCAGCAGCCTGACACGGAACACTGAAGCTTTCTTT
TRBJ2-7 TRBV7-9 TRBD2 NA CASSRGTSRPRDQQYF TGTGCCAGCAGCCGCGGGACTAGCCGACCTAGGGACCAGCAGTACTTC
TRBJ2-1 TRBV9 NA NA CASSVGGGGGASEQFF TGTGCCAGCAGCGTAGGTGGAGGGGGAGGGGCGAGTGAGCAGTTCTTC
TRBJ2-2 TRBV18 NA NA CASSQRINQNTGELFF TGTGCCAGCTCACAGAGGATAAACCAGAACACCGGGGAGCTGTTTTTT
TRBJ2-5 TRBV29-1 TRBD1 NA CSVVRQGDQETQYF TGCAGCGTTGTTAGGCAGGGGGACCAAGAGACCCAGTACTTC
TRBJ1-6 TRBV5-6 TRBD1 NA CASSLDRGYNSPLHF TGTGCCAGCAGCTTGGACAGGGGCTATAATTCACCCCTCCACTTT